Listed here are 5 T cell receptor beta chains from one sample, sequenced in a study of OX40 agonist ivuxolimab in advanced cancers. Sequencing used immunoSEQ multiplex PCR; TCRdb keeps in-frame clones, though not all of them. There are fewer than 85,000 clones in the sample; roughly 76% occur only once, and 1.6% lies in the top ten. The specimen comprised CD4+ or CD8+ T cells sorted from blood, sampled in a trial of the OX40 agonist ivuxolimab. The receptor source for this set is an adult with an advanced solid tumor such as melanoma, head and neck, liver or kidney cancer.

The chain employs TRBV7-2 and TRBJ2-5; D not resolved. The CDR3 contains 12 residues. The V gene lost 0 bases and the J gene lost 5 bases, with 4 bases spanning the gap. Germline loops: CDR1 SGHTA, CDR2 FQGNSA. CDR3 in amino acids: CASSLASETQYF. The CDR3 DNA reads TGTGCCAGCAGCTTAGCTAGTGAGACCCAGTACTTC.

V and J are TRBV28 and TRBJ2-7, with a tentative D call TRBD2 (5 bases). Trimming left V 5 bases short and J 1 base short, with 9 bases between. The CDR3 sequence is 13 residues long. Germline V gives CDR1 MDHEN, CDR2 SYDVKM. CDR3 region: CASSRGGSYEQYF. CDR3 sequence (DNA): TGTGCCAGCAGTCGAGGAGGATCCTACGAGCAGTACTTC.

The chain uses TRBV6-5 and TRBJ1-5; weak D call: TRBD1 (6 bases). CDR1 is MNHEY, CDR2 SVGAGI, per germline. There are 14 residues in the CDR3. Trimming left V 5 bases short and J 6 bases short, with 14 bases between. DNA for the CDR3: TGTGCCAGCAGTCGACTTCCCAGGGGTCAGCCCCAGCATTTT. This sequence encodes CASSRLPRGQPQHF.

V and J are TRBV5-1 and TRBJ1-4, with TRBD1 matching over 7 bases. CDR1 and CDR2 from the germline V gene are SGHRS and YFSETQ. CDR3 length: 13 residues. V lost 1 base and J lost 7; bases outside the gene matches: 1. The CDR3 sequence is CASSLNRGEKLFF. The CDR3 nucleotides read TGCGCCAGCAGCTTGAACAGGGGTGAAAAACTGTTTTTT.

This CDR3 reads CASRPLAGGLETQYF. CDR3 coding DNA: TGCGCCAGCAGACCTCTAGCGGGGGGGCTAGAGACCCAGTACTTC. The J gene is TRBJ2-5, the V gene TRBV5-1, with 12 positions matching TRBD2. In germline, CDR1 is SGHRS, CDR2 YFSETQ. The length of the CDR3 is 15 residues. V was clipped by 5 bases and J by 4 bases; unmatched bases: 6.